A selection of T cell receptor beta chains follows, all from one sample in a study of CD8 T cells in Susac syndrome. TCRdb fed the immunoSEQ multiplex PCR reads into MiXCR, producing one record per CDR3 protein. The profile shows around 170,000 distinct CDR3 sequences, approximately 94% of them singletons. Specimen: CD4+ T cells from PBMCs. Every receptor here comes from a human donor with Susac syndrome. Each CDR3 is given with its conserved first and last residue. A D gene is named only where the DNA matches it firmly. Some rows mark clone size as missing; the rest say once, few, many or name a class of expanded clone.

D gene	V gene	J gene	clone size	CDR3 DNA	CDR3 protein
.	TRBV10-3	TRBJ1-6	.	TGTGCCATCAGTGAGTCCGGCGCTAATTCACCCCTCCACTTT	CAISESGANSPLHF
.	TRBV30	TRBJ2-5	.	TGTGCCTGGAGTGTACCGGGGTTACAAGAGACCCAGTACTTC	CAWSVPGLQETQYF
TRBD1	TRBV5-1	TRBJ2-2	.	TGCGCCAGCAGCTTGGACAGGGGGTCATCCAGGGAGCTGTTTTTT	CASSLDRGSSRELFF
TRBD2	TRBV19	TRBJ2-1	.	TGTGCCAGTACTCCTAGCGGGGGGGCAGCTGAGCAGTTCTTC	CASTPSGGAAEQFF
TRBD1	TRBV12-3/TRBV12-4	TRBJ2-7	.	TGTGCCAGCAGTTGGATTAGGACAGGGGCCTACGAGCAGTACTTC	CASSWIRTGAYEQYF
TRBD1	TRBV12-3/TRBV12-4	TRBJ1-5	.	TGTGCCAGCAGTTTCATGGCGGGACAGGGTTCCAATCAGCCCCAGCATTTT	CASSFMAGQGSNQPQHF
.	TRBV20-1	TRBJ1-5	.	TGCAGTGCTACCAGGATGAATCAGCCCCAGCATTTT	CSATRMNQPQHF
.	TRBV29-1	TRBJ1-3	.	TGCAGCGTTGGAGTTTCATCTGGAAACACCATATATTTT	CSVGVSSGNTIYF
TRBD1	TRBV5-1	TRBJ2-7	once	TGCGCCAGCAGCCCGGGGACAGGGACCACCTACGAGCAGTACTTC	CASSPGTGTTYEQYF
.	TRBV12-5	TRBJ1-4	.	TGTGCTAGTGGTACGGACACCTCACGGACTGAAAAACTGTTTTTT	CASGTDTSRTEKLFF
.	TRBV7-9	TRBJ2-7	.	TGTGCCAGCAGCTTAGCGCAGGGTTTTACCTACGAGCAGTACTTC	CASSLAQGFTYEQYF
.	TRBV9	TRBJ2-7	.	TGTGCCAGCAGCGTAGGTTTACACAGCTCCTACGAGCAGTACTTC	CASSVGLHSSYEQYF
TRBD2	TRBV6-2/TRBV6-3	TRBJ2-4	.	TGTGCCAGCAGTTACTCGGCTAGCGGAAACATTCAGTACTTC	CASSYSASGNIQYF
.	TRBV29-1	TRBJ2-5	.	TGCAGCGTTGATCTCGGGGAGACCCAGTACTTC	CSVDLGETQYF
.	TRBV25-1	TRBJ1-2	.	TGTGCCAGCAGTGAATCCGGACACCCATCTCGCTACACCTTC	CASSESGHPSRYTF
.	TRBV30	TRBJ2-1	.	TGTGCCTGGAGGAGTGCGGGAAGGAATGAGCAGTTCTTC	CAWRSAGRNEQFF
.	TRBV6-5	TRBJ2-2	.	TGTGCCAGCAGTTATTCGGGGACGAACACCGGGGAGCTGTTTTTT	CASSYSGTNTGELFF
TRBD2	TRBV28	TRBJ2-3	.	TGTGCCAGCAGTTTACCAGCGGGGGGCACAGATACGCAGTATTTT	CASSLPAGGTDTQYF
.	TRBV20-1	TRBJ1-2	.	TGCAGTTCCTTTCCGGGCCCACAAATGAAGGGCTACACCTTC	CSSFPGPQMKGYTF
TRBD2	TRBV28	TRBJ2-2	.	TGTGCCGCTACTAGCGGGGGGGCCTTAGGGGAGCTGTTTTTT	CAATSGGALGELFF
.	TRBV2	TRBJ1-2	.	TGTGCCAGCAGTCCTGTAGGGGGGAATGGCTACACCTTC	CASSPVGGNGYTF
TRBD2	TRBV2	TRBJ2-5	.	TGTGCCAGCGGAAGGCTAGCGGGGGGAGACCAAGAGACCCAGTACTTC	CASGRLAGGDQETQYF
.	TRBV6-6	TRBJ1-1	once	TGTGCCAGCAGTGGGGCAGGGATTGAAGCTTTCTTT	CASSGAGIEAFF
.	TRBV4-3	TRBJ1-2	.	TGCGCCAGCAGCCAAGTAGGAGGGGAAGGCTACACCTTC	CASSQVGGEGYTF
TRBD1	TRBV7-2	TRBJ2-4	.	TGTGCCAGCAGCCGGGACAGTGGATACATTCAGTACTTC	CASSRDSGYIQYF
.	TRBV6-5	TRBJ1-2	.	TGTGCCAGCAGCCCGAGGGGGGGCCGTGGCTACACCTTC	CASSPRGGRGYTF
.	TRBV18	TRBJ2-7	.	TGTGCCAGCTCACCAGGGCAGGGACGGACCTACGAGCAGTACTTC	CASSPGQGRTYEQYF
TRBD1	TRBV18	TRBJ1-2	.	TGTGCCAGTAAGGGACAGTACTATGGCTACACCTTC	CASKGQYYGYTF
.	TRBV30	TRBJ1-1	.	TGTGCCTGGAGTGACCCGGGGGTCGGACGCACTGAAGCTTTCTTT	CAWSDPGVGRTEAFF
.	TRBV27	TRBJ1-1	.	TGTGCCAGCAGTTTACTACAGAACACTGAAGCTTTCTTT	CASSLLQNTEAFF
.	TRBV3-1	TRBJ1-6	.	TGTGCCAGCAGCCAAGGTGGGGCACGAAATTCACCCCTCCACTTT	CASSQGGARNSPLHF
.	TRBV5-1	TRBJ2-7	.	TGCGCCAGCAGCTCGGGAATGGGGGGGCCTCAAACCGGTGGAAACGAGCAGTACTTC	CASSSGMGGPQTGGNEQYF
TRBD1	TRBV20-1	TRBJ2-1	.	TGCAGTGCTTACAGGACAGGGCCTGCCTACAATGAGCAGTTCTTC	CSAYRTGPAYNEQFF
.	TRBV29-1	TRBJ1-4	.	TGCAGCGTTCGGGCCCAACAGCTCTCTACTAATGAAAAACTGTTTTTT	CSVRAQQLSTNEKLFF
.	TRBV30	TRBJ2-5	.	TGTGCCTGGAGCAGACAGAGCCAAGAGACCCAGTACTTC	CAWSRQSQETQYF
.	TRBV4-1	TRBJ1-2	.	TGCGCCAGCAGCCAACCCGGACAGCCCTATGGCTACACCTTC	CASSQPGQPYGYTF
.	TRBV11-2	TRBJ1-1	once	TGTGCCAGCACCCGCAGGGGTTTGGACACTGAAGCTTTCTTT	CASTRRGLDTEAFF
.	TRBV18	TRBJ1-1	.	TGTGCCAGGTCACCCAAGGAGATTGGGGCGGGGGAAGCTTTCTTT	CARSPKEIGAGEAFF
TRBD2	TRBV3-1	TRBJ2-1	.	TGTGCCAGCAGTGTTAGCGGGGGGCCCTACAATGAGCAGTTCTTC	CASSVSGGPYNEQFF
.	TRBV9	TRBJ2-1	.	TGTGCCAGCAGCGAGCGTACGAGCTCCTACAATGAGCAGTTCTTC	CASSERTSSYNEQFF
.	TRBV29-1	TRBJ2-3	.	TGCAGCGTTGAATTGGGGGGTGTGGCTTATACGCAGTATTTT	CSVELGGVAYTQYF
.	TRBV9	TRBJ2-1	.	TGTGCCAGCAAGGAGGGATCAGGCGATGAGCAGTTCTTC	CASKEGSGDEQFF
.	TRBV9	TRBJ2-3	.	TGTGCCAGCAGCCCGGCTAGCACAGATACGCAGTATTTT	CASSPASTDTQYF
TRBD2	TRBV7-2	TRBJ2-5	.	TGTGCCAGCACAGTGCAGCGGGGGGCCGAGACCCAGTACTTC	CASTVQRGAETQYF
.	TRBV6-1	TRBJ2-3	.	TGTGCCAGCAGTGAGTTAGGTACGCAGTATTTT	CASSELGTQYF
.	TRBV7-9	TRBJ2-5	.	TGTGCCAGCAGTTTTGGCGGGGAGACCCAGTACTTC	CASSFGGETQYF
.	TRBV28	TRBJ2-7	.	TGTGCCAGTGGTGGGGAGCAGTACTTC	CASGGEQYF
.	TRBV9	TRBJ2-1	.	TGTGCCAGCAGCGTAGACCCCACAGGATGGTTCAATGAGCAGTTCTTC	CASSVDPTGWFNEQFF